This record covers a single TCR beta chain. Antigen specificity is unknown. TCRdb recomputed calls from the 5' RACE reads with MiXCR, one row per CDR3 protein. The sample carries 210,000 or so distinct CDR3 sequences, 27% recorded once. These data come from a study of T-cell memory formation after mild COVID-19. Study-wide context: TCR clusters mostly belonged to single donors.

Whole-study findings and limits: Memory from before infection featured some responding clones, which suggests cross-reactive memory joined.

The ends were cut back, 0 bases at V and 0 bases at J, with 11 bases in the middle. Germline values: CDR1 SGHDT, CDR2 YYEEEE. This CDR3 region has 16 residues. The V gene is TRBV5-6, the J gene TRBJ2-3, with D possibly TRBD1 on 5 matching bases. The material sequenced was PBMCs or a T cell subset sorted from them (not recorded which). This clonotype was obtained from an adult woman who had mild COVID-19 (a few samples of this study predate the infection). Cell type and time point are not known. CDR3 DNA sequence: TGTGCCAGCAGCTTGGACTTGGGGCGGAGCACAGATACGCAGTATTTT. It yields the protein CASSLDLGRSTDTQYF. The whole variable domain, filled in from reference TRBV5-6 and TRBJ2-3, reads DAGVTQSPTHLIKTRGQQVTLRCSPKSGHDTVSWYQQALGQGPQFIFQYYEEEERQRGNFPDRFSGHQFPNYSSELNVNALLLGDSALYLCASSLDLGRSTDTQYFGPGTRLTVL.